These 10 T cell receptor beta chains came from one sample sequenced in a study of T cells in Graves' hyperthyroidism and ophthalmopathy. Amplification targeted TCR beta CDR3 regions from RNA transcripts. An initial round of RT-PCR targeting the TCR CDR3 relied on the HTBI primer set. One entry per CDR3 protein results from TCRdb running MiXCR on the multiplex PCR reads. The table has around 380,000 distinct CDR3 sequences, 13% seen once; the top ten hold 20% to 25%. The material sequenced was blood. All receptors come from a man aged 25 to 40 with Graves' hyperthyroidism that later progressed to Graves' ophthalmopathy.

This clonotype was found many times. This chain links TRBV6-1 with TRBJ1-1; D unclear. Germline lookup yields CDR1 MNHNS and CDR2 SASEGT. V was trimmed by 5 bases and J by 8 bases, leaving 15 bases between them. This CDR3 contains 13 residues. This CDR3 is CASSYGSGSEAFF. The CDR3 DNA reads TGTGCCAGCAGTTATGGCTCGGGCAGCGAAGCTTTCTTT.

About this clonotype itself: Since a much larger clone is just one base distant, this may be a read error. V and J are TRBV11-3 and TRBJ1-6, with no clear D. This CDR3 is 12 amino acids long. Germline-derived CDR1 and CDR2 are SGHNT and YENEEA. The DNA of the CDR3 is TGTGCCAGCAACTTAGGGTTCTCACCCCTCCACTTT. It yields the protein CASNLGFSPLHF.

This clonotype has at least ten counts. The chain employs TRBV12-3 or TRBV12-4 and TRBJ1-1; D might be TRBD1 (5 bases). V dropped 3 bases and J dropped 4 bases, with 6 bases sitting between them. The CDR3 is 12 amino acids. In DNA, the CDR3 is TGTGCCAGCAGTTTCAGGGCCACTGAAGCTTTCTTT. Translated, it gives CASSFRATEAFF.

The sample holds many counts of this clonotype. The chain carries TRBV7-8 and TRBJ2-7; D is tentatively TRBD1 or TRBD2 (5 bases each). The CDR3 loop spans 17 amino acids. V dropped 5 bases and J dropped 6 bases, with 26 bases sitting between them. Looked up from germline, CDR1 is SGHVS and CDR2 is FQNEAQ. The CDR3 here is CASSVPRDRGSRGEQYF. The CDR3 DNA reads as TGTGCCAGCAGCGTCCCCCGGGACCGAGGGTCTAGGGGCGAGCAGTACTTC. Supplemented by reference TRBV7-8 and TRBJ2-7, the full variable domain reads GAGVSQSPRYKVAKRGQDVALRCDPISGHVSLFWYQQALGQGPEFLTYFQNEAQLDKSGLPSDRFFAERPEGSVSTLKIQRTQQEDSAVYLCASSVPRDRGSRGEQYFGPGTRLTVT.

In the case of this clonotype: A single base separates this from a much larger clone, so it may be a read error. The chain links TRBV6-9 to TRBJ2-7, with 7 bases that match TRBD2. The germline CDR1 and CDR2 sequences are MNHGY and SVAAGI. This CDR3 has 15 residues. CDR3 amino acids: CTSSYGGMGSYEQYF. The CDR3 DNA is TGTACCAGCAGTTACGGGGGGATGGGGTCCTACGAGCAGTACTTC.

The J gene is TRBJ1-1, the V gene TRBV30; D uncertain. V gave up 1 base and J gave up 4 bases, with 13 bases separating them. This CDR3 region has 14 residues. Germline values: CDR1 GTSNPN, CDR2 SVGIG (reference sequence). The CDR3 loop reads CAWSGVRGSTEAFF. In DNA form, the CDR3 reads TGTGCCTGGAGTGGGGTTCGTGGAAGCACTGAAGCTTTCTTT.

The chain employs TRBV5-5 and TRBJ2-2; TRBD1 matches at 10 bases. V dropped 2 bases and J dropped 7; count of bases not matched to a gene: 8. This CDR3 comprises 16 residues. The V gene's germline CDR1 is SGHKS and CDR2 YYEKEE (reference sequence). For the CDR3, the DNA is TGTGCCAGCAGCTTCGGAGACAGGGGGCGCGTCGGGGAGCTGTTTTTT. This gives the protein CASSFGDRGRVGELFF.

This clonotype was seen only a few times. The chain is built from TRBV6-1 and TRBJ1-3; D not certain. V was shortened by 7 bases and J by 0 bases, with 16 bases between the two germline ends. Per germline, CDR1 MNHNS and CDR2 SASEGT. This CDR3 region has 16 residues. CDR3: CASTPWALRSGNTIYF. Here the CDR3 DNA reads TGTGCCAGCACCCCCTGGGCACTACGCTCTGGAAACACCATATATTTT.

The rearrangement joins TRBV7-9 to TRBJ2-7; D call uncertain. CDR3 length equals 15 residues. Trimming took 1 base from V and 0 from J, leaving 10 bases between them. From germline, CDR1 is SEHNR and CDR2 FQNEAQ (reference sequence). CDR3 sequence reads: CASSLVGRNSYEQYF. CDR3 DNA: TGTGCCAGCAGCTTAGTCGGACGGAACTCCTACGAGCAGTACTTC.

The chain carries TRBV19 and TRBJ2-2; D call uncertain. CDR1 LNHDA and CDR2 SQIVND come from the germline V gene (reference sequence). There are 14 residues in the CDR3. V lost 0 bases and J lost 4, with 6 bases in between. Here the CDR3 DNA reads TGTGCCAGTAGTATAGAAGGCTCCACCGGGGAGCTGTTTTTT. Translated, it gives CASSIEGSTGELFF.